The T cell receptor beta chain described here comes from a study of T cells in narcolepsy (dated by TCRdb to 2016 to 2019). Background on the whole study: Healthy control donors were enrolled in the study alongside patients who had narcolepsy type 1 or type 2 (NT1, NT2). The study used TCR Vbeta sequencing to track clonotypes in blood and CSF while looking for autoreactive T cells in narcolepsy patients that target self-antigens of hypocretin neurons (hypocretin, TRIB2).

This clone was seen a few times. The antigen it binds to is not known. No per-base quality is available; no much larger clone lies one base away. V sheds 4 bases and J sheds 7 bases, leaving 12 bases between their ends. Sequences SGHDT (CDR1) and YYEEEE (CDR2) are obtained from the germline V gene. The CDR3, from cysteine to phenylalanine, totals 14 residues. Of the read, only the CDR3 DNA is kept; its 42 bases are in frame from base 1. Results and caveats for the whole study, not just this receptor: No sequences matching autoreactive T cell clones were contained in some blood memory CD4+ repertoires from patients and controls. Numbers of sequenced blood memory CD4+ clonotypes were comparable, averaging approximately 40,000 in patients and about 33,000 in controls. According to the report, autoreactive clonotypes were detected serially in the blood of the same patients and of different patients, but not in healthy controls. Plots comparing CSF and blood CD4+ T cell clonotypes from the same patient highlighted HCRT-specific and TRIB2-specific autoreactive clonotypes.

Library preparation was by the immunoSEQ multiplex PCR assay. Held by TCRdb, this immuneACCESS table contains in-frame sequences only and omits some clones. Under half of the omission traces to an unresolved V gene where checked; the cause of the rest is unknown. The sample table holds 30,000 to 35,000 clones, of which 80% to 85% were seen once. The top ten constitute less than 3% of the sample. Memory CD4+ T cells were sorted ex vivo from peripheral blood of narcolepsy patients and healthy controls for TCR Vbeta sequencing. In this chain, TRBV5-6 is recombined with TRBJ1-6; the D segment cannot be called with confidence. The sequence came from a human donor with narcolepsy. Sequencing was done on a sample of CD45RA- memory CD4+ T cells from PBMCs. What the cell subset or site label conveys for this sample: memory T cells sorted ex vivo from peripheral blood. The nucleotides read TGTGCCAGCAGCCTGAGGACGGAAAATTCACCCCTCCACTTT. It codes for CASSLRTENSPLHF.